The 25 T cell receptor beta chains reported below all come from one sample, sequenced in a study of cytotoxic CD8 clonotypes in ibrutinib-treated CLL. The protocol was immunoSEQ multiplex PCR, while the TCRdb copy is restricted to in-frame clones and leaves out a portion. The table shows some 150,000 clones, with roughly 77% occurring only once. Specimen: PBMCs, collected after 12 months of ibrutinib treatment. The receptors were gathered from a human donor with chronic lymphocytic leukemia.

In its sample, this clone was seen a few times. CDR3 sequence reads: CASKSPGAAGELFF. CDR3 coding DNA: TGTGCCAGTAAAAGTCCCGGTGCGGCCGGGGAGCTGTTTTTT. V and J are TRBV19 and TRBJ2-2, with D unresolved. Germline CDR1 is LNHDA and CDR2 is SQIVND (reference sequence). V gave up 7 bases and J gave up 6 bases, with 15 bases separating them. CDR3 length: 14 residues.

The sample holds one count of this clone. V is TRBV7-9 and J is TRBJ2-2; 7 bases fit TRBD1. Germline V lookup: CDR1 SEHNR, CDR2 FQNEAQ (reference sequence). Trimming at V came to 10 bases and at J to 2 bases, leaving 10 bases not matched to a gene. The CDR3 runs 15 residues. CDR3 DNA sequence: TGTGCCATCTTCTCGAGGGGGCCAAACACCGGGGAGCTGTTTTTT. Protein product: CAIFSRGPNTGELFF.

The rearrangement joins TRBV28 to TRBJ1-2; the match to TRBD1 covers 7 bases. The junction had 3 bases not matched to a gene; V was cut back by 10 bases and J by 4 bases. Germline V CDR1 and CDR2: MDHEN, SYDVKM. The CDR3 runs 11 residues. CDR3 sequence: CATTGAYGYTF. In DNA form, the CDR3 reads TGTGCCACCACAGGGGCCTATGGCTACACCTTC.

The rearrangement links TRBV5-1 to TRBJ2-3, with TRBD2 matching 12 bases. V lost 2 bases, J lost 4 bases, and 5 bases stayed unmatched. The CDR3 loop spans 16 amino acids. Germline values: CDR1 SGHRS, CDR2 YFSETQ. CDR3 bases: TGCGCCAGCAGCTTAAAGACTAGCGGGAGTTCAGATACGCAGTATTTT. Translated, it gives CASSLKTSGSSDTQYF.

This sequence joins TRBV4-2 and TRBJ2-1; no definite D call. CDR1 is LGHNA and CDR2 is YNFKEQ in the germline V gene. Trimming removed 0 bases from V and 0 bases from J, with 9 bases in between. This CDR3 is built from 16 residues. In DNA, the CDR3 is TGTGCCAGCAGCCAAGAAGGCAGCAGCTCCTACAATGAGCAGTTCTTC. Protein product: CASSQEGSSSYNEQFF.

This clone appeared once. The chain has TRBV30 and TRBJ2-3; D is unclear. Trimming cost V 0 bases and J 1 base, with 5 bases left between them. Germline CDR1 is GTSNPN and CDR2 is SVGIG (reference sequence). This CDR3 spans 13 amino acids. In DNA form, the CDR3 reads TGTGCCTGGAGTGTACACGGCACAGATACGCAGTATTTT. It translates to CAWSVHGTDTQYF.

V usage is TRBV28 and J usage is TRBJ1-2, with TRBD1 as a possible D gene (6 bases). Germline-derived CDR1 and CDR2 are MDHEN and SYDVKM. Trimming shortened V by 7 bases and J by 3 bases, and 9 bases separated the two germline ends. The CDR3 is 12 residues long. In nucleotides, the CDR3 is TGTGCCAGCACGGGGGGCGACTATGGCTACACCTTC. It is translated as CASTGGDYGYTF.

The gene calls are TRBV6-5 and TRBJ2-7, with D hard to call. The V end lost 0 bases, the J end lost 2 bases, and 2 bases lay between the germline ends. CDR3 length: 12 amino acids. The germline V gene encodes CDR1 MNHEY and CDR2 SVGAGI. CDR3: CASSYSTYEQYF. Here the CDR3 DNA reads TGTGCCAGCAGTTACTCGACCTACGAGCAGTACTTC.

The V gene is TRBV2, the J gene TRBJ1-5; D is unresolved. This CDR3 contains 14 residues. Trimming took 4 bases from V and 2 from J, leaving 9 bases between them. Germline loops: CDR1 SNHLY, CDR2 FYNNEI. The CDR3 here is CASSVISRNQPQHF. The CDR3 region has the DNA TGTGCCAGCAGTGTTATCTCGCGCAATCAGCCCCAGCATTTT.

The V and J genes are TRBV6-1 and TRBJ2-3, with 7 positions matching TRBD2. The CDR3 spans 15 residues. J gave up 2 bases and V 4 bases, and 6 bases lay outside the gene matches. Per the germline V gene, CDR1 is MNHNS and CDR2 is SASEGT. The CDR3 loop reads CASSAPGLITDTQYF. The CDR3 DNA follows: TGTGCCAGCAGTGCACCGGGACTAATCACAGATACGCAGTATTTT.

In DNA, the CDR3 is TGTGCCAGTGCGTTTCAAGGTAACTCCTACGAGCAGTACTTC. It codes for CASAFQGNSYEQYF. V is TRBV19 and J is TRBJ2-7; D not resolved. The V end was cut by 8 bases, the J end by 0 bases, with 14 bases between. Germline CDR1 and CDR2: LNHDA and SQIVND (reference sequence). This CDR3 has 14 amino acids. Drawing the rest from reference TRBV19 and TRBJ2-7, the complete variable domain is DGGITQSPKYLFRKEGQNVTLSCEQNLNHDAMYWYRQDPGQGLRLIYYSQIVNDFQKGDIAEGYSVSREKKESFPLTVTSAQKNPTAFYLCASAFQGNSYEQYFGPGTRLTVT.

The V gene is TRBV4-1, the J gene TRBJ1-1; D gene uncertain. Germline V CDR1 and CDR2: MGHRA, YSYEKL. The V gene lost 0 bases and the J gene lost 5 bases, with 7 bases spanning the gap. The CDR3 runs to 13 residues. The CDR3 loop is CASSQEFGTEAFF. Here the CDR3 DNA reads TGCGCCAGCAGCCAAGAGTTCGGGACTGAAGCTTTCTTT.

The rearrangement joins TRBV19 to TRBJ1-5; possibly TRBD1 for D (6 bases). Germline CDR1 and CDR2: LNHDA and SQIVND (reference sequence). V shed 7 bases and J shed 2 bases, with 18 bases lying between them. The CDR3 has 16 residues. The CDR3 nucleotides are TGTGCCAGTAACGCTAACAGGGCCTTGGGCAATCAGCCCCAGCATTTT. It translates to CASNANRALGNQPQHF. Drawing the rest from reference TRBV19 and TRBJ1-5, the complete variable domain is DGGITQSPKYLFRKEGQNVTLSCEQNLNHDAMYWYRQDPGQGLRLIYYSQIVNDFQKGDIAEGYSVSREKKESFPLTVTSAQKNPTAFYLCASNANRALGNQPQHFGDGTRLSIL.

The gene calls are TRBV5-1 and TRBJ1-4; unclear D gene. Germline V gene sequence: CDR1 SGHRS, CDR2 YFSETQ. The CDR3 runs to 14 residues. The V end lost 2 bases, the J end lost 0 bases, and 5 bases lay between the germline ends. The CDR3 nucleotides read TGCGCCAGCAGCTTAGGTCCAACTAATGAAAAACTGTTTTTT. Its translation: CASSLGPTNEKLFF. The full variable domain, completed using reference TRBV5-1 and TRBJ1-4, is KAGVTQTPRYLIKTRGQQVTLSCSPISGHRSVSWYQQTPGQGLQFLFEYFSETQRNKGNFPGRFSGRQFSNSRSEMNVSTLELGDSALYLCASSLGPTNEKLFFGSGTQLSVL.

J is TRBJ1-3 and V is TRBV7-9; TRBD1 is a possible D gene (5 bases). The CDR3 length is 14 residues. Germline loops: CDR1 SEHNR, CDR2 FQNEAQ (reference sequence). V lost 5 bases and J 4 bases, leaving 12 bases between the germline ends. As DNA, the CDR3 is TGTGCCAGCAGCCGACAAGGGACGGGAAACACCATATATTTT. Translating gives CASSRQGTGNTIYF.

In DNA form, the CDR3 reads TGCAGCGTTGAGGGGACCTGGGGGGCGGGTAACTATGGCTACACCTTC. Its translation is CSVEGTWGAGNYGYTF. V usage is TRBV29-1 and J usage is TRBJ1-2, with TRBD1 as a possible D gene (6 bases). The CDR3 is 16 residues long. Trimming removed 3 bases at V and 1 base at J, with 18 bases between. Germline assignment: CDR1 SQVTM and CDR2 ANQGSEA.

In this sample, this clone turned up once. This chain connects TRBV7-9 to TRBJ2-7; D possibly corresponds to TRBD2 (6 bases). The CDR3 contains 14 residues. Germline V CDR1 and CDR2: SEHNR, FQNEAQ (reference sequence). V gave up 5 bases and J gave up 2 bases, with 13 bases separating them. CDR3 DNA sequence: TGTGCCAGCAGCCCCCCGACGGGGGCCTACGAGCAGTACTTC. Its translation is CASSPPTGAYEQYF.

The chain uses TRBV4-2 and TRBJ2-3; D unresolved. The CDR3 sequence is 13 residues long. The V and J ends lost 3 bases and 3 bases respectively, with 7 bases between them. Germline values: CDR1 LGHNA, CDR2 YNFKEQ. The CDR3 loop reads CASSQTGTDTQYF. Here the CDR3 DNA reads TGTGCCAGCAGCCAGACTGGAACAGATACGCAGTATTTT.

This chain connects TRBV7-9 to TRBJ2-7, with 10 nucleotides matching TRBD2. The CDR3 consists of 16 residues. The J segment lost 0 bases and the V segment lost 3 bases, leaving 5 bases of the junction unmatched. The germline V gene encodes CDR1 SEHNR and CDR2 FQNEAQ (reference sequence). CDR3 sequence: CASSFGLAEHSYEQYF. The CDR3 DNA follows: TGTGCCAGCAGCTTCGGACTAGCGGAGCACTCCTACGAGCAGTACTTC.

The chain recombines TRBV5-4 with TRBJ1-2; 7 bases are shared with TRBD1. This CDR3 is 16 amino acids long. Per the germline V gene, CDR1 is SGHNT and CDR2 is YYREEE (reference sequence). V lost 2 bases to trimming and J lost 3 bases; unmatched junction nucleotides: 10. Here the CDR3 reads CASSLGTAGVYYGYTF. The CDR3 coding sequence is TGTGCCAGCAGCTTAGGGACAGCAGGGGTGTACTATGGCTACACCTTC.

This chain uses TRBV4-2 with TRBJ1-2, with TRBD1 matching over 10 bases. After removal of 4 bases from V and 2 bases from J, the junction contained 7 bases not matched to a gene. Germline V gene lookup returns CDR1 LGHNA and CDR2 YNFKEQ. The CDR3 has 16 amino acids. The DNA for the CDR3 is TGTGCCAGCAGCCGAATCCCGGGACAGGGGAACTATGGCTACACCTTC. Amino acids: CASSRIPGQGNYGYTF.

The CDR3 protein is CASSLQGQENYGYTF. CDR3 coding DNA: TGCGCCAGCAGCCTCCAGGGACAGGAGAACTATGGCTACACCTTC. J is TRBJ1-2 and V is TRBV4-1; 8 nucleotides match TRBD1. This CDR3 is built from 15 residues. Germline-derived CDR1 and CDR2 are MGHRA and YSYEKL. V was pared by 4 bases and J by 2 bases, with 6 bases of the junction left unmatched.

This clone has a single count. The chain joins TRBV18 to TRBJ2-5; 9 nucleotides align to TRBD1. The CDR3 extends over 14 amino acids. Germline V gene data show CDR1 as KGHSH and CDR2 as LQKENI. V trimming: 4 bases; J trimming: 1 base; junction bases outside the gene matches: 1. The CDR3: CASSRTGVQETQYF. The DNA of the CDR3 is TGTGCCAGCTCACGGACAGGGGTCCAAGAGACCCAGTACTTC. Complete variable domain (other parts from reference TRBV18 and TRBJ2-5): NAGVMQNPRHLVRRRGQEARLRCSPMKGHSHVYWYRQLPEEGLKFMVYLQKENIIDESGMPKERFSAEFPKEGPSILRIQQVVRGDSAAYFCASSRTGVQETQYFGPGTRLLVL.

J is TRBJ1-4 and V is TRBV19; tentative D call: TRBD1 (6 bases). V shed 5 bases and J shed 5 bases, with 18 bases lying between them. The CDR3 spans 16 residues. The germline gives CDR1 LNHDA, CDR2 SQIVND (reference sequence). Here the CDR3 DNA reads TGTGCCAGTAGTTTTCCCCGGACAGTTCGGAATGAAAAACTGTTTTTT. This translates into CASSFPRTVRNEKLFF. The full variable domain, in which reference TRBV19 and TRBJ1-4 provide the parts outside the CDR3, is DGGITQSPKYLFRKEGQNVTLSCEQNLNHDAMYWYRQDPGQGLRLIYYSQIVNDFQKGDIAEGYSVSREKKESFPLTVTSAQKNPTAFYLCASSFPRTVRNEKLFFGSGTQLSVL.

The rearrangement links TRBV28 to TRBJ2-7, with D possibly TRBD1 on 5 matching bases. Germline lookup yields CDR1 MDHEN and CDR2 SYDVKM. The CDR3 covers 15 residues. V gave up 4 bases and J gave up 1 base, with 14 bases separating them. The CDR3 DNA follows: TGTGCCAGCAGTTCCAGGGAACCTCCTTCCTACGAGCAGTACTTC. It codes for CASSSREPPSYEQYF.